The clone carrying this T cell receptor (beta chain) was seen more than once but under ten times. Antigen specificity is unknown. An end of the junction does not agree with germline; a read error may underlie this. This sample's RNA came from whole unsorted tissue. These data come from a study of tumor and adjacent non-tumor tissue in lung cancer. Across the study: There were fewer than 15 adenocarcinoma, a couple of squamous cell carcinoma and 1 small cell lung cancer cases.

Regarding the study as a whole: TCR diversity was significantly greater in tumor than normal lung tissue. Tumor repertoires had a smaller top 100 clone share than normal lung.

The V gene's germline CDR1 is DFQATT and CDR2 SNEGSKA (reference sequence). The CDR3 is 14 amino acids. The library came from three nested PCR rounds adapted from ARM-PCR protocols. TCRdb independently ran MiXCR on the multiplex PCR reads; one entry per CDR3 protein. The sample yields 100,000 to 150,000 distinct CDR3 sequences, around three fifths seen once. The chain links TRBV20-1 to TRBJ2-7, with TRBD2 matching over 7 bases. The sequence derives from a man aged 30-40 years with non-small cell lung cancer. Input material: lung tumor tissue. The chain's CDR3 is CNAPVGGDPGEQYF. The CDR3 bases are TGCAATGCTCCTGTGGGGGGGGACCCGGGGGAGCAGTACTTC.